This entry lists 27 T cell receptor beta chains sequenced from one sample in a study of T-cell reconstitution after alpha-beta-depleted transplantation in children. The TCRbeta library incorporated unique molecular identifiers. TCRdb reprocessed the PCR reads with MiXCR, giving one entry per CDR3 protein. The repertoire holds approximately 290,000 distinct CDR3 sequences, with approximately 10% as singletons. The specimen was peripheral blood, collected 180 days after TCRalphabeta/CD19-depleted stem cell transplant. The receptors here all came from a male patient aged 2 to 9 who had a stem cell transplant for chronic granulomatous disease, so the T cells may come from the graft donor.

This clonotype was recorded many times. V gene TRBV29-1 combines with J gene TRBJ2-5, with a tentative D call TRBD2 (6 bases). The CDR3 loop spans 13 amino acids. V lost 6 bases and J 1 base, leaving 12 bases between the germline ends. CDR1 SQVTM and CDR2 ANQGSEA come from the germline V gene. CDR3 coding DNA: TGCAGCGTCATGAACGGGGGCCAAGAGACCCAGTACTTC. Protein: CSVMNGGQETQYF.

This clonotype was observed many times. The CDR3 sequence is CASSLGPGRTGELFF. The CDR3 region has the DNA TGCGCCAGCAGCTTGGGTCCAGGGCGCACCGGGGAGCTGTTTTTT. This chain joins TRBV5-1 and TRBJ2-2, with D possibly TRBD1 on 5 matching bases. This CDR3 is built from 15 residues. V was shortened by 0 bases and J by 4 bases, with 10 bases between the two germline ends. Germline-derived CDR1 and CDR2 are SGHRS and YFSETQ.

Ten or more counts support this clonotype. CDR3 sequence reads: CASSLYPATYGYTF. CDR3 coding DNA: TGTGCCAGCAGTTTATATCCCGCCACCTATGGCTACACCTTC. The chain recombines TRBV27 with TRBJ1-2; no clear D. The CDR3 is made up of 14 amino acids. Trimming took 1 base from V and 4 from J, leaving 10 bases between them. CDR1 and CDR2 from the germline V gene are MNHEY and SMNVEV (reference sequence).

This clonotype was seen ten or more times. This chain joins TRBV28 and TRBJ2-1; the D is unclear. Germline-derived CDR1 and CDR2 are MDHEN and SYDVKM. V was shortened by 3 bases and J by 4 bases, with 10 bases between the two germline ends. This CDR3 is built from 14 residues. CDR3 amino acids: CASSFPPQYNEQFF. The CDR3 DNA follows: TGTGCCAGCAGTTTCCCCCCGCAGTACAATGAGCAGTTCTTC.

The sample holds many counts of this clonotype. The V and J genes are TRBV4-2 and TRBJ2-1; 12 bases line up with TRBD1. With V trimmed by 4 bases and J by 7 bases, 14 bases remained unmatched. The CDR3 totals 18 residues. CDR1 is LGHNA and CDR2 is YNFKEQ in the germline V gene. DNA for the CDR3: TGTGCCAGCAGCCCCTGGGCCCTCCCGGGACAGGGGGCTAATGAGCAGTTCTTC. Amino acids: CASSPWALPGQGANEQFF.

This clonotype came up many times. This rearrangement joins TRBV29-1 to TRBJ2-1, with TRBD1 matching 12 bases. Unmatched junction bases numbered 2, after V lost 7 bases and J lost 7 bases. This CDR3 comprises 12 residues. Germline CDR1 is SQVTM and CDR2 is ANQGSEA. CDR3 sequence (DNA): TGCAGCGGGGACAGGGGGCGGAATGAGCAGTTCTTC. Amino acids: CSGDRGRNEQFF.

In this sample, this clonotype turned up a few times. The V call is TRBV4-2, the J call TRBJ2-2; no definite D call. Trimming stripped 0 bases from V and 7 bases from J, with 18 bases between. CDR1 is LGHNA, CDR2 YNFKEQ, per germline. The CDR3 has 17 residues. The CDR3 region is CASSQDVSLRLVGELFF. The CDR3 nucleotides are TGTGCCAGCAGCCAAGATGTCTCTCTAAGACTGGTCGGGGAGCTGTTTTTT.

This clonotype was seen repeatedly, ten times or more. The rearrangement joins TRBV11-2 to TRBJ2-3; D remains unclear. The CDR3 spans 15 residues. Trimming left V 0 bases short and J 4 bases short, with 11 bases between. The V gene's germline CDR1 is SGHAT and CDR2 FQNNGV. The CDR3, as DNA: TGTGCCAGCAGCTTAGATCCCAGAGGAGCAGATACGCAGTATTTT. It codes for CASSLDPRGADTQYF.

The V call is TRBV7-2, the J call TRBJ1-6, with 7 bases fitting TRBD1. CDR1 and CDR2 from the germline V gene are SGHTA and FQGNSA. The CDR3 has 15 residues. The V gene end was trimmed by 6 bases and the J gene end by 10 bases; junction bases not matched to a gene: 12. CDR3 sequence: CASRQRQGVGSPLHF. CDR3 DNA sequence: TGTGCCAGCAGACAAAGACAGGGCGTCGGGTCACCCCTCCACTTT.

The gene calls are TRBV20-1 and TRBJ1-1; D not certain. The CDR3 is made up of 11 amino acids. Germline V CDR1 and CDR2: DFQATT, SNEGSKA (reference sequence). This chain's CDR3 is CSAPPHTEAFF. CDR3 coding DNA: TGCAGCGCCCCTCCTCACACTGAAGCTTTCTTT.

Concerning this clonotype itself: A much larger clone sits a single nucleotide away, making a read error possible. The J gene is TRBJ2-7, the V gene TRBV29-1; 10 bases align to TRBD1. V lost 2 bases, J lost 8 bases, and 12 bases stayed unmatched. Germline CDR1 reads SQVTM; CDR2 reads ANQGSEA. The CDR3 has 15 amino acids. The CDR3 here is CSVETHRDRGYKQYF. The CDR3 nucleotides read TGCAGCGTTGAAACCCACAGGGACAGGGGTTACAAGCAGTACTTC.

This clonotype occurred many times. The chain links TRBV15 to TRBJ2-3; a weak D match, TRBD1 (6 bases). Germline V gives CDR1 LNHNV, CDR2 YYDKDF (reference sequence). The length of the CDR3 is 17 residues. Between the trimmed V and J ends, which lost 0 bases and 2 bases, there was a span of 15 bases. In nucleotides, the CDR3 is TGTGCCACCAGCAGAGATTGGGCTAGGGGGTACACAGATACGCAGTATTTT. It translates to CATSRDWARGYTDTQYF.

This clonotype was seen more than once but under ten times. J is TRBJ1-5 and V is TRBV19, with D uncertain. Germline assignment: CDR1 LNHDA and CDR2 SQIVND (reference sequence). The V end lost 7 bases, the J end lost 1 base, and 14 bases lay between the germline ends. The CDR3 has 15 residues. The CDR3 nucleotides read TGTGCCAGTACCTCACTATCGGGCAGCAATCAGCCCCAGCATTTT. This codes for CASTSLSGSNQPQHF.

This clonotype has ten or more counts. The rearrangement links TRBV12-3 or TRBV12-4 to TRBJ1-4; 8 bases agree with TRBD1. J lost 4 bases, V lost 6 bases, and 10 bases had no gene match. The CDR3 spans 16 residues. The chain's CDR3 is CASSDPGQGGNEKLFF. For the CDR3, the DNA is TGTGCCAGCAGCGACCCTGGACAGGGAGGTAATGAAAAACTGTTTTTT.

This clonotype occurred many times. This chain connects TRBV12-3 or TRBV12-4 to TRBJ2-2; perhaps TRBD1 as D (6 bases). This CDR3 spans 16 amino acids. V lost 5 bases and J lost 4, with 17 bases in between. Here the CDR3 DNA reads TGTGCCAGCAGTCCCACAGGGAACATTGGCACCGGGGAGCTGTTTTTT. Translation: CASSPTGNIGTGELFF.

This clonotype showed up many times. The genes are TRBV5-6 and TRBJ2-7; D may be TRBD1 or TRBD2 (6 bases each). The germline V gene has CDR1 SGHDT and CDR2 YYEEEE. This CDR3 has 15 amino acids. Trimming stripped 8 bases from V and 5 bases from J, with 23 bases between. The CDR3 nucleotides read TGTGCCAGAACCCTGGCGGGGCAGGGGCCCGACGAGCAGTACTTC. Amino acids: CARTLAGQGPDEQYF. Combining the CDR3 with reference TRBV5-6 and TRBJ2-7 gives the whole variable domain DAGVTQSPTHLIKTRGQQVTLRCSPKSGHDTVSWYQQALGQGPQFIFQYYEEEERQRGNFPDRFSGHQFPNYSSELNVNALLLGDSALYLCARTLAGQGPDEQYFGPGTRLTVT.

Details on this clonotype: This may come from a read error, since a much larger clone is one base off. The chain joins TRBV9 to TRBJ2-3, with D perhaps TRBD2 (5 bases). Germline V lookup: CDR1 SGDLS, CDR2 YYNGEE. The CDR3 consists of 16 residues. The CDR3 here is CASSVAVRDNTNTQYF. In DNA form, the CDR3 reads TGTGCCAGCAGCGTAGCAGTACGGGATAACACAAATACGCAGTATTTT.

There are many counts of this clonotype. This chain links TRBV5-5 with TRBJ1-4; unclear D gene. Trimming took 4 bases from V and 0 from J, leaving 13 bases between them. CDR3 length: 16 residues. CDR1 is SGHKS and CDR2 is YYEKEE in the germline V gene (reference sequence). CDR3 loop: CASSENPAATNEKLFF. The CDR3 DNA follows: TGTGCCAGCAGCGAAAACCCAGCTGCAACTAATGAAAAACTGTTTTTT. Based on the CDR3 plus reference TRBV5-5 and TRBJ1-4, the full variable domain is DAGVTQSPTHLIKTRGQQVTLRCSPISGHKSVSWYQQVLGQGPQFIFQYYEKEERGRGNFPDRFSARQFPNYSSELNVNALLLGDSALYLCASSENPAATNEKLFFGSGTQLSVL.

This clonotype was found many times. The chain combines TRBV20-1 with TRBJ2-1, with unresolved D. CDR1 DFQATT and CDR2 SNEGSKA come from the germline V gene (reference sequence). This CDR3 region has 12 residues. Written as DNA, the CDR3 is TGCAGCTCCCAACCCCACGACAATGAGCAGTTCTTC. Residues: CSSQPHDNEQFF.

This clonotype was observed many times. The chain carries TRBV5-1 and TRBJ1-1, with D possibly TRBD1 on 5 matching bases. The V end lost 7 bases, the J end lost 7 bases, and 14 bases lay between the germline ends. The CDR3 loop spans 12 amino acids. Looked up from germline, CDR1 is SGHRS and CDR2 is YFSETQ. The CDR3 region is CASGATPDEAFF. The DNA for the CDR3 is TGCGCCAGCGGGGCGACTCCCGATGAAGCTTTCTTT.

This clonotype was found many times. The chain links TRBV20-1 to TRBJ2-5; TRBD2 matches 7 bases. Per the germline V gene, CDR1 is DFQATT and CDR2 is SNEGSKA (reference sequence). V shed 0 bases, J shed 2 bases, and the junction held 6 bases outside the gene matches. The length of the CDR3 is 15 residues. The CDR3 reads CSAREGGSLQETQYF. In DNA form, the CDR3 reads TGCAGTGCTAGAGAGGGGGGGAGCTTACAAGAGACCCAGTACTTC.

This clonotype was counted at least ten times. CDR3 sequence: CSVDTGASGNTIYF. Written as DNA, the CDR3 is TGCAGCGTTGACACAGGGGCCTCTGGAAACACCATATATTTT. This chain joins TRBV29-1 and TRBJ1-3; 7 bases match TRBD1. The V gene's germline CDR1 is SQVTM and CDR2 ANQGSEA. The CDR3 contains 14 residues. V lost 3 bases and J lost 0; bases outside the gene matches: 2.

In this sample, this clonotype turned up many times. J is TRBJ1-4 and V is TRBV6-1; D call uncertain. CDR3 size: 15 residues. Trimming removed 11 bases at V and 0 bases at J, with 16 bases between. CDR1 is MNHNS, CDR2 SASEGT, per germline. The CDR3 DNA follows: TGTGCCTCCCAACCCGGGGAAGCAACTAATGAAAAACTGTTTTTT. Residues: CASQPGEATNEKLFF.

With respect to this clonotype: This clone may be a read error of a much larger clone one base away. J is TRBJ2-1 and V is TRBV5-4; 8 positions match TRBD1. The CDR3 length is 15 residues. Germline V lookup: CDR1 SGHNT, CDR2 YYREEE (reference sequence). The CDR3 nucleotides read TGTGCCGGCAGCTTGGGACCGACAGGGGATAATGAGCAGTTCTTC. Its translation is CAGSLGPTGDNEQFF.

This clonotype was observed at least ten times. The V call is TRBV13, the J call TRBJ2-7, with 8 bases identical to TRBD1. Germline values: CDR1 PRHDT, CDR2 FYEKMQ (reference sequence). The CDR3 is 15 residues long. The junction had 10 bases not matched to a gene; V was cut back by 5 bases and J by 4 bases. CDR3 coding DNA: TGTGCCAGCAGCCCCACAGGGGGAAGATCTTACGAGCAGTACTTC. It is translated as CASSPTGGRSYEQYF.

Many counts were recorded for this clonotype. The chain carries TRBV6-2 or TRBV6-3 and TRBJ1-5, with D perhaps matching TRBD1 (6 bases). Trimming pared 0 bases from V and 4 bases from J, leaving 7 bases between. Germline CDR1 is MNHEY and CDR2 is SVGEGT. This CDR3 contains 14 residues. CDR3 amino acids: CASSYSRGNQPQHF. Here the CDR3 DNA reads TGTGCCAGCAGTTACTCCAGGGGTAATCAGCCCCAGCATTTT.

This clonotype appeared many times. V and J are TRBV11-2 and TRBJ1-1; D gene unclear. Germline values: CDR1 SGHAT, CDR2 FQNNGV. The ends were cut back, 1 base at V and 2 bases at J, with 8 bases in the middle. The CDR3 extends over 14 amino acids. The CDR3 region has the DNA TGTGCCAGCAGCTTAGGGTTTGGAAACACTGAAGCTTTCTTT. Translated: CASSLGFGNTEAFF.